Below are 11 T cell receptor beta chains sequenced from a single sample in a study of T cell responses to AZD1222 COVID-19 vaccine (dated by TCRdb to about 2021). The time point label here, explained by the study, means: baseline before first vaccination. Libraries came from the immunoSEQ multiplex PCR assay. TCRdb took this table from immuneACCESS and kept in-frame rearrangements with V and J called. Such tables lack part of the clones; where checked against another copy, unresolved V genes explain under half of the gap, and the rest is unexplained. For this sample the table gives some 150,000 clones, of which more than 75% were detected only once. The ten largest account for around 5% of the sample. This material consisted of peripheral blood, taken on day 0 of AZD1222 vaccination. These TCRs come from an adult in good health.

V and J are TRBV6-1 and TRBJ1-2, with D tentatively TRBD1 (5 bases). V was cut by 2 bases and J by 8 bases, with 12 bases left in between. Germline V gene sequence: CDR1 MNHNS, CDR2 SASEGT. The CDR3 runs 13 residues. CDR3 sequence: CASSELGEGGYTF. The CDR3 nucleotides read TGTGCCAGCAGTGAACTGGGGGAGGGAGGCTACACCTTC.

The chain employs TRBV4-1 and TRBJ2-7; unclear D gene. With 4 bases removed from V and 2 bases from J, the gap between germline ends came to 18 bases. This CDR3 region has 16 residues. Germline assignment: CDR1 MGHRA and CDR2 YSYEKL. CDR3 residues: CASSPYPPDGTYEQYF. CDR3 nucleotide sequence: TGCGCCAGCAGCCCCTACCCCCCCGACGGAACCTACGAGCAGTACTTC.

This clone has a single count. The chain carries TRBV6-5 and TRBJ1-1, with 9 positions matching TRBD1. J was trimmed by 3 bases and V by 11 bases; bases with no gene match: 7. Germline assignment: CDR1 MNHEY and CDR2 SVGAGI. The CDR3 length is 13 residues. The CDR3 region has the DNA TGTGCCGGAACAGGGGGCGAATACACTGAAGCTTTCTTT. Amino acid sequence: CAGTGGEYTEAFF.

CDR3 sequence: CASSEEVASGNTIYF. The CDR3, as DNA: TGTGCCAGCAGTGAGGAGGTAGCCTCTGGAAACACCATATATTTT. The V and J genes are TRBV2 and TRBJ1-3; D is uncertain. This CDR3 spans 15 amino acids. From germline, CDR1 is SNHLY and CDR2 FYNNEI. Trimming removed 3 bases at V and 0 bases at J, with 9 bases between.

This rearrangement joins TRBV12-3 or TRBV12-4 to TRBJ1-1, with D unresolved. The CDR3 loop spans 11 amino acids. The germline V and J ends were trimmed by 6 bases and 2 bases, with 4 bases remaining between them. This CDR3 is CASRQNTEAFF. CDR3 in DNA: TGTGCCAGCAGGCAAAACACTGAAGCTTTCTTT.

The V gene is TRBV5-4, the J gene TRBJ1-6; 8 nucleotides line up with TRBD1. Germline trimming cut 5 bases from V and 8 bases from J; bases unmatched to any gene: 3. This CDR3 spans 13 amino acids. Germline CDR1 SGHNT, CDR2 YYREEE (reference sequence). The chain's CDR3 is CASRTGEYSPLHF. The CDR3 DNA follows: TGTGCCAGCAGGACAGGGGAGTATTCACCCCTCCACTTT.

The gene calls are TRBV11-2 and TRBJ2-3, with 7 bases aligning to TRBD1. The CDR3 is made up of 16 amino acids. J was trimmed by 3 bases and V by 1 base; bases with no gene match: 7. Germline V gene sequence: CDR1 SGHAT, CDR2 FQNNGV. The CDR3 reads CASSLGAGGITDTQYF. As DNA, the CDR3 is TGTGCCAGCAGCTTAGGGGCAGGGGGTATAACAGATACGCAGTATTTT.

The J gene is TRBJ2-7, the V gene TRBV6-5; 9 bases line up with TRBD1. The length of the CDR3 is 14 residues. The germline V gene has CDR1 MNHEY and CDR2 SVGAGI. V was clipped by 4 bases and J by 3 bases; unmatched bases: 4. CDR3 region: CASSWGQGNYEQYF. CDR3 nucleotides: TGTGCCAGCAGTTGGGGACAGGGTAACTACGAGCAGTACTTC.

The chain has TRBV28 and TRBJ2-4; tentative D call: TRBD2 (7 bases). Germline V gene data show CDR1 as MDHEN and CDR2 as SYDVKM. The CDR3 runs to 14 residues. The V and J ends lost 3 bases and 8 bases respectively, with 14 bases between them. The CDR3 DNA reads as TGTGCCAGCAGTTTTTCGAGGGGGGGAGACATTCAGTACTTC. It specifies CASSFSRGGDIQYF.

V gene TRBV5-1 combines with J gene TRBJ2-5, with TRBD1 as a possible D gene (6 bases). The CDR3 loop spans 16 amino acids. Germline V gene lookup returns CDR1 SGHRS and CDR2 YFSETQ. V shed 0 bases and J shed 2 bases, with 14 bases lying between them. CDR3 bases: TGCGCCAGCAGCTTGGCCCAAATGACAGGTCAAGAGACCCAGTACTTC. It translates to CASSLAQMTGQETQYF.

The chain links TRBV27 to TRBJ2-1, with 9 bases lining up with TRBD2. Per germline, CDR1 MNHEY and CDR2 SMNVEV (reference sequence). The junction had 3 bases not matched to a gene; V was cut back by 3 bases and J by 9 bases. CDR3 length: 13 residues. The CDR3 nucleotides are TGTGCCAGCAGTTTGGTAGCGGGAGTTGAGCAGTTCTTC. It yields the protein CASSLVAGVEQFF.